Listed below are T cell receptor beta chains from one sample, sequenced in a study of blood T cell repertoires in COVID-19. Using immunoSEQ multiplex PCR, the repertoire was profiled, and TCRdb retains in-frame clones only, with some absent. The sample lists under 200,000 clones; 82% were seen once. Source material: peripheral blood. The receptors shown here come from an older woman with COVID-19, enrolled during active disease. The CDR3 runs from the conserved cysteine through the conserved F or W. D genes are given only for firm matches. Expanded clones get a size class; other rows say once, few or many, or leave the size out.

J gene: TRBJ2-7
V gene: TRBV4-3
CDR3 length: 17
clone size: -
D gene: TRBD2
CDR3 DNA: TGCGCCAGCAGCCAATCGTCGCGGGAGGCAGGTCACTACGAGCAGTACTTC
CDR3 protein: CASSQSSREAGHYEQYF

J gene: TRBJ1-1
V gene: TRBV12-3/TRBV12-4
CDR3 length: 12
clone size: -
D gene: -
CDR3 DNA: TGTGCCAGCAGTTTAAGGGGTGGAGAAGCTTTCTTT
CDR3 protein: CASSLRGGEAFF

J gene: TRBJ2-1
V gene: TRBV20-1
CDR3 length: 13
clone size: -
D gene: -
CDR3 DNA: TGCAGTGCTAGTCGCGGGACCTTCAATGAGCAGTTCTTC
CDR3 protein: CSASRGTFNEQFF

J gene: TRBJ2-3
V gene: TRBV27
CDR3 length: 15
clone size: once
D gene: TRBD2
CDR3 DNA: TGTGCCAGCAGTCCTGGACTAGCAGTCACAGATACGCAGTATTTT
CDR3 protein: CASSPGLAVTDTQYF

J gene: TRBJ2-2
V gene: TRBV11-3
CDR3 length: 16
clone size: few
D gene: -
CDR3 DNA: TGTGCCAGCAGCTTAGGACCTAGCCCGAACACCGGGGAGCTGTTTTTT
CDR3 protein: CASSLGPSPNTGELFF

J gene: TRBJ2-6
V gene: TRBV19
CDR3 length: 14
clone size: -
D gene: TRBD1
CDR3 DNA: TGTGCCAGTGGGGACAGCTCTGGGGCCAACGTCCTGACTTTC
CDR3 protein: CASGDSSGANVLTF

J gene: TRBJ1-5
V gene: TRBV7-9
CDR3 length: 18
clone size: -
D gene: TRBD1
CDR3 DNA: TGTGCCAGCAGCTTACACTTACCCGGGACAGCTAGCAATCAGCCCCAGCATTTT
CDR3 protein: CASSLHLPGTASNQPQHF

J gene: TRBJ2-5
V gene: TRBV5-1
CDR3 length: 15
clone size: -
D gene: -
CDR3 DNA: TGCGCCAGCAGCTTGGTTCGGGGGGCGAGAGAGACCCAGTACTTC
CDR3 protein: CASSLVRGARETQYF

J gene: TRBJ1-2
V gene: TRBV14
CDR3 length: 15
clone size: -
D gene: TRBD1
CDR3 DNA: TGTGCCAGCAGCCAAGGACAGGGGCGAAGCTATGGCTACACCTTC
CDR3 protein: CASSQGQGRSYGYTF

J gene: TRBJ2-5
V gene: TRBV2
CDR3 length: 13
clone size: -
D gene: TRBD1
CDR3 DNA: TGTGCCTCGTCCCGGGACAGGGAACGGACCCAGTACTTC
CDR3 protein: CASSRDRERTQYF

J gene: TRBJ1-1
V gene: TRBV23-1
CDR3 length: 13
clone size: -
D gene: -
CDR3 DNA: TGCGCCAGCAGTCCGTTCGGAGACACTGAAGCTTTCTTT
CDR3 protein: CASSPFGDTEAFF

J gene: TRBJ2-5
V gene: TRBV4-1
CDR3 length: 13
clone size: -
D gene: -
CDR3 DNA: TGCGCCAGCAGCCAAGGGCCGCAAGAGACCCAGTACTTC
CDR3 protein: CASSQGPQETQYF

J gene: TRBJ1-2
V gene: TRBV4-2
CDR3 length: 17
clone size: -
D gene: -
CDR3 DNA: TGTGCCAGCACCCAAGGGCGAGAGGACAAGGGGAACTATGGCTACACCTTC
CDR3 protein: CASTQGREDKGNYGYTF

J gene: TRBJ1-5
V gene: TRBV7-2
CDR3 length: 15
clone size: -
D gene: -
CDR3 DNA: TGTGCCAGCAGCTCAAACGGACAGTTTAATCAGCCCCAGCATTTT
CDR3 protein: CASSSNGQFNQPQHF

J gene: TRBJ1-4
V gene: TRBV7-2
CDR3 length: 16
clone size: -
D gene: -
CDR3 DNA: TGTGCCAGCAGCCCCGCAGGGCGGGGGAAGTGGGAAAAACTGTTTTTT
CDR3 protein: CASSPAGRGKWEKLFF

J gene: TRBJ2-1
V gene: TRBV7-2
CDR3 length: 16
clone size: -
D gene: TRBD2
CDR3 DNA: TGTGCCAGCAGTTACACCCGACTAGCGGGATATTATGAGCAGTTCTTC
CDR3 protein: CASSYTRLAGYYEQFF

J gene: TRBJ1-1
V gene: TRBV28
CDR3 length: 15
clone size: -
D gene: TRBD1
CDR3 DNA: TGTGCCAGCAGTTCCCTCAGGGGGAGCGGCACTGAAGCTTTCTTT
CDR3 protein: CASSSLRGSGTEAFF

J gene: TRBJ2-3
V gene: TRBV30
CDR3 length: 16
clone size: -
D gene: TRBD1
CDR3 DNA: TGTGCCTGGCAGCCACCATGGACAGGTCGCACAGATACGCAGTATTTT
CDR3 protein: CAWQPPWTGRTDTQYF

J gene: TRBJ1-4
V gene: TRBV30
CDR3 length: 16
clone size: -
D gene: -
CDR3 DNA: TGTGCCTGGAGTGTCAAAGCCTTTGGGCGTAATGAAAAACTGTTTTTT
CDR3 protein: CAWSVKAFGRNEKLFF

J gene: TRBJ2-1
V gene: TRBV6-1
CDR3 length: 14
clone size: -
D gene: -
CDR3 DNA: TGTGCCAGCAGTGAGCAGGGGTTATACAATGAGCAGTTCTTC
CDR3 protein: CASSEQGLYNEQFF

J gene: TRBJ1-4
V gene: TRBV7-6
CDR3 length: 15
clone size: -
D gene: TRBD1
CDR3 DNA: TGTGCCAGCAGCTTACGTGACAGGGGGGCTGAAAAACTGTTTTTT
CDR3 protein: CASSLRDRGAEKLFF

J gene: TRBJ2-2
V gene: TRBV6-5
CDR3 length: 13
clone size: -
D gene: -
CDR3 DNA: TGTGCCAGCAGGAGAGCGAACACCGGGGAGCTGTTTTTT
CDR3 protein: CASRRANTGELFF

J gene: TRBJ2-7
V gene: TRBV4-1
CDR3 length: 16
clone size: -
D gene: -
CDR3 DNA: TGCGCCAGCAGCCAAGCCGGGCTAGGGAGCTCCTACGAGCAGTACTTC
CDR3 protein: CASSQAGLGSSYEQYF

J gene: TRBJ2-3
V gene: TRBV5-8
CDR3 length: 16
clone size: -
D gene: TRBD1
CDR3 DNA: TGTGCCAGCAGCAAACGTGACAGGGTCCGCACAGATACGCAGTATTTT
CDR3 protein: CASSKRDRVRTDTQYF

J gene: TRBJ1-2
V gene: TRBV29-1
CDR3 length: 13
clone size: -
D gene: -
CDR3 DNA: TGCAGCGTTCTAATTGACAGAAGCTATGGCTACACCTTC
CDR3 protein: CSVLIDRSYGYTF

J gene: TRBJ1-1
V gene: TRBV19
CDR3 length: 15
clone size: -
D gene: -
CDR3 DNA: TGTGCCAGTAGTTTCGACAGTAGTAGGAACACTGAAGCTTTCTTT
CDR3 protein: CASSFDSSRNTEAFF

J gene: TRBJ2-5
V gene: TRBV24-1
CDR3 length: 15
clone size: -
D gene: -
CDR3 DNA: TGTGCCACCAATTTAGTACAGGCCCACCAAGAGACCCAGTACTTC
CDR3 protein: CATNLVQAHQETQYF

J gene: TRBJ2-1
V gene: TRBV6-6
CDR3 length: 13
clone size: once
D gene: TRBD2
CDR3 DNA: TGTGCCAGCTTAGCGGGGGACTACAATGAGCAGTTCTTC
CDR3 protein: CASLAGDYNEQFF

J gene: TRBJ2-1
V gene: TRBV30
CDR3 length: 16
clone size: once
D gene: TRBD2
CDR3 DNA: TGTGCCTGGAGCGGAAGTCTAGCGGGGGATTACAATGAGCAGTTCTTC
CDR3 protein: CAWSGSLAGDYNEQFF

J gene: TRBJ2-5
V gene: TRBV7-9
CDR3 length: 17
clone size: once
D gene: TRBD1
CDR3 DNA: TGTGCCAGCAGATACACGTCCGGGACAGGGAGCCAAGAGACCCAGTACTTC
CDR3 protein: CASRYTSGTGSQETQYF

J gene: TRBJ2-1
V gene: TRBV6-2/TRBV6-3
CDR3 length: 15
clone size: few
D gene: TRBD1
CDR3 DNA: TGTGCCAGCAGCCAACAGGGGTGGCCTTACAATGAGCAGTTCTTC
CDR3 protein: CASSQQGWPYNEQFF

J gene: TRBJ2-5
V gene: TRBV5-6
CDR3 length: 15
clone size: -
D gene: TRBD1
CDR3 DNA: TGTGCCAGCAGCCAGACAGGGAAGTTGGAAGAGACCCAGTACTTC
CDR3 protein: CASSQTGKLEETQYF

J gene: TRBJ2-1
V gene: TRBV27
CDR3 length: 13
clone size: -
D gene: TRBD1
CDR3 DNA: TGTGCCAGCAGGGGACAGGGAAGCGATGAGCAGTTCTTC
CDR3 protein: CASRGQGSDEQFF

J gene: TRBJ1-1
V gene: TRBV19
CDR3 length: 17
clone size: -
D gene: TRBD1
CDR3 DNA: TGTGCCAGTAGTACAGGACAGGGCGAGTGGTGGGACACTGAAGCTTTCTTT
CDR3 protein: CASSTGQGEWWDTEAFF

J gene: TRBJ1-1
V gene: TRBV27
CDR3 length: 13
clone size: once
D gene: TRBD1
CDR3 DNA: TGTGCCAGCAGCAGGGACAGGGGGACTGAAGCTTTCTTT
CDR3 protein: CASSRDRGTEAFF

J gene: TRBJ1-5
V gene: TRBV10-3
CDR3 length: 13
clone size: -
D gene: -
CDR3 DNA: TGTGCCATCAGTGAGGAGGGCTTTCAGCCCCAGCATTTT
CDR3 protein: CAISEEGFQPQHF

J gene: TRBJ1-4
V gene: TRBV10-2
CDR3 length: 21
clone size: -
D gene: TRBD1
CDR3 DNA: TGCGCCAGCAGCGCCCCCTCACTCCGGGACAGGGGGCGAGGAGTGGGTGAAAAACTGTTTTTT
CDR3 protein: CASSAPSLRDRGRGVGEKLFF

J gene: TRBJ1-3
V gene: TRBV6-6
CDR3 length: 15
clone size: few
D gene: TRBD1
CDR3 DNA: TGTGCCAGCAGTCACCCGGGACAGGAGGGGAACACCATATATTTT
CDR3 protein: CASSHPGQEGNTIYF

J gene: TRBJ2-3
V gene: TRBV6-1
CDR3 length: 15
clone size: -
D gene: TRBD2
CDR3 DNA: TGTGCCAGCAGTGAAGCCCGGGGGGGCCAAGATACGCAGTATTTT
CDR3 protein: CASSEARGGQDTQYF

J gene: TRBJ2-1
V gene: TRBV6-6
CDR3 length: 19
clone size: -
D gene: TRBD2
CDR3 DNA: TGTGCCAGCAGCCGACTAAGTGGGGGGGTACCGAGCTCCTACAATGAGCAGTTCTTC
CDR3 protein: CASSRLSGGVPSSYNEQFF

J gene: TRBJ2-7
V gene: TRBV7-2
CDR3 length: 16
clone size: -
D gene: TRBD2
CDR3 DNA: TGTGCCAGCAGCTTAGCCCTAGCGGGAGCGTCGGGGGAGCAGTACTTC
CDR3 protein: CASSLALAGASGEQYF

J gene: TRBJ1-3
V gene: TRBV5-6
CDR3 length: 17
clone size: -
D gene: -
CDR3 DNA: TGTGCCAGCAGCTTGCTGGGGACTTTGGTGGCCGTAAACACCATATATTTT
CDR3 protein: CASSLLGTLVAVNTIYF

J gene: TRBJ2-1
V gene: TRBV4-3
CDR3 length: 16
clone size: -
D gene: -
CDR3 DNA: TGCGCCAGCAGCCAAGATTCACTCTCATTTGGGGCGGTGCAGTTCTTC
CDR3 protein: CASSQDSLSFGAVQFF

J gene: TRBJ2-3
V gene: TRBV2
CDR3 length: 17
clone size: -
D gene: TRBD2
CDR3 DNA: TGTGCCAGCACCCCGGGACTAGCGGGGGGTAGCACAGATACGCAGTATTTT
CDR3 protein: CASTPGLAGGSTDTQYF

J gene: TRBJ1-1
V gene: TRBV2
CDR3 length: 13
clone size: -
D gene: TRBD1
CDR3 DNA: TGTGCCAGCACTCGACAGGGGAACACTGAAGCTTTCTTT
CDR3 protein: CASTRQGNTEAFF

J gene: TRBJ2-5
V gene: TRBV6-6
CDR3 length: 15
clone size: -
D gene: TRBD2
CDR3 DNA: TGTGCCAGCAGTTACGATAGCGGGGGCTCGAGTCCCATGTACTTC
CDR3 protein: CASSYDSGGSSPMYF

J gene: TRBJ1-4
V gene: TRBV15
CDR3 length: 15
clone size: -
D gene: -
CDR3 DNA: TGTGCCACCAGCAGAGACCAGGTGCTTAATGAAAAACTGTTTTTT
CDR3 protein: CATSRDQVLNEKLFF